This paragraph reports one T cell receptor beta chain. Looked up from germline, CDR1 is MNHEY and CDR2 is SVGAGI. The CDR3 runs 12 residues. V lost 6 bases to trimming and J lost 5 bases, with 10 bases between them. The entry originates in a study of blood T cell repertoires in COVID-19. Assay used: immunoSEQ multiplex PCR; TCRdb lists only in-frame clones, some missing. The table lists roughly 200,000 clones, roughly 77% of them singletons. The source is a woman aged 40-49 years with COVID-19, enrolled during active disease. Sequenced input: peripheral blood. The chain couples TRBV6-5 to TRBJ1-1, with a possible D match to TRBD1 (6 bases). CDR3 sequence reads: CASRARGTEAFF. CDR3 DNA sequence: TGTGCCAGCAGAGCCAGGGGAACTGAAGCTTTCTTT.